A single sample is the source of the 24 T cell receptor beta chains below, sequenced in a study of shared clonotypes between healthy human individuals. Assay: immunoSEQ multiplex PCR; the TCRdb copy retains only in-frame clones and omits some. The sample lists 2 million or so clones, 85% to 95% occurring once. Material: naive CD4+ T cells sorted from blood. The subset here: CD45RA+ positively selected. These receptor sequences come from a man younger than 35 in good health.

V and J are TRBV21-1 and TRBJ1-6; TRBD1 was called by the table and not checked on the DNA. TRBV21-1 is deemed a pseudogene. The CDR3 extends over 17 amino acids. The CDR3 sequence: CASFLPPAGQGASPLHF. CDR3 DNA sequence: TGTGCCAGCTTCCTCCCCCCCGCCGGACAGGGGGCTTCACCCCTCCACTTT.

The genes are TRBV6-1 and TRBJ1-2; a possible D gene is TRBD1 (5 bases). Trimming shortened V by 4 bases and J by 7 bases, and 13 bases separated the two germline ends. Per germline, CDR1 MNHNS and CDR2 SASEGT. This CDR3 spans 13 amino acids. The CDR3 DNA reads TGTGCCAGCAGTGGGACCGCGGGACGTGGCTACACCTTC. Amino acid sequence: CASSGTAGRGYTF.

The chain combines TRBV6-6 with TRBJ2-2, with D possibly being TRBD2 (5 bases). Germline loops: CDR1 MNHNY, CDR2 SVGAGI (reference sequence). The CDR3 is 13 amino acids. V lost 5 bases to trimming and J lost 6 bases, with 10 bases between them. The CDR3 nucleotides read TGTGCCAGCAGTCCCACTAGACCCGGGGAGCTGTTTTTT. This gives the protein CASSPTRPGELFF.

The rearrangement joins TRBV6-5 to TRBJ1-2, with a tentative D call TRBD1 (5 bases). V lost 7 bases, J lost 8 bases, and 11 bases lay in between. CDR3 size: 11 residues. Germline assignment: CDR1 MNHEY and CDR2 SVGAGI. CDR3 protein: CASTDRFGYTF. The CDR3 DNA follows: TGTGCCAGCACCGACAGATTCGGCTACACCTTC.

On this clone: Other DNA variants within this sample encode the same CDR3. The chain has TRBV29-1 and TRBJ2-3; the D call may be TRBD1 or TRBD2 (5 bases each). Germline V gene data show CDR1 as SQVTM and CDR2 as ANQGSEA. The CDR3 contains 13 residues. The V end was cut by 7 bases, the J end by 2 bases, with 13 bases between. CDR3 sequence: CSGGPRLTDTQYF. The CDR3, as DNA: TGCAGCGGGGGACCGCGACTCACAGATACGCAGTATTTT.

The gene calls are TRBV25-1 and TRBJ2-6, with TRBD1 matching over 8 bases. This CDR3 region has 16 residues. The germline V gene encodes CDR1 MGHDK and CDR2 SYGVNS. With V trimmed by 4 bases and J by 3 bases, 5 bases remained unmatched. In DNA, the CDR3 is TGTGCCAGCAGTGGGACAGGGAAATTTGGGGCCAACGTCCTGACTTTC. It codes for CASSGTGKFGANVLTF.

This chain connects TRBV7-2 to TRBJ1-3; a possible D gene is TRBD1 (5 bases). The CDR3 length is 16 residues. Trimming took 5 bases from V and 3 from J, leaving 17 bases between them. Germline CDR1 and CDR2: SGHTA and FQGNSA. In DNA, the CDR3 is TGTGCCAGCAGCCTAGAGACCAGGGTTTTTGGAAACACCATATATTTT. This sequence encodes CASSLETRVFGNTIYF.

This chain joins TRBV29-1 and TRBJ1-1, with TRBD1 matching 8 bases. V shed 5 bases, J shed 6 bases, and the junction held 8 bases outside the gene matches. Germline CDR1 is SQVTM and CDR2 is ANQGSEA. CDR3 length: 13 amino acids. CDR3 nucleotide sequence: TGCAGCGTTTTGGGACAGGTTTCTGCTGAAGCTTTCTTT. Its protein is CSVLGQVSAEAFF. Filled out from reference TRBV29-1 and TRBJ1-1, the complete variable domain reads SAVISQKPSRDICQRGTSLTIQCQVDSQVTMMFWYRQQPGQSLTLIATANQGSEATYESGFVIDKFPISRPNLTFSTLTVSNMSPEDSSIYLCSVLGQVSAEAFFGQGTRLTVV.

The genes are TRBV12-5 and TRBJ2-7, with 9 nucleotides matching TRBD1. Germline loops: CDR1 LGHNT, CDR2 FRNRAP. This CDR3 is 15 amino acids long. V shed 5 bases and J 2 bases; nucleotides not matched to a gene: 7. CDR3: CASGRPGQGPYEQYF. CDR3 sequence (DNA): TGTGCTAGTGGTCGACCGGGACAGGGTCCCTACGAGCAGTACTTC.

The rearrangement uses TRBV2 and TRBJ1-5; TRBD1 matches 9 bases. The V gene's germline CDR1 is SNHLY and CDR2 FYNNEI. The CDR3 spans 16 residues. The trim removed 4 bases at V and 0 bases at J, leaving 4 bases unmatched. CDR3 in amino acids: CASSGTGVYSNQPQHF. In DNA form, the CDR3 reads TGTGCCAGCAGTGGGACAGGGGTGTATAGCAATCAGCCCCAGCATTTT.

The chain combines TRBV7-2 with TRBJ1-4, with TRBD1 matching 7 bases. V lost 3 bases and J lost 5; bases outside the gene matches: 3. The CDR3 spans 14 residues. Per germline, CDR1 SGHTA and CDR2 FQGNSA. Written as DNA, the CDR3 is TGTGCCAGCAGCTTTGACAGGGTGAATGAAAAACTGTTTTTT. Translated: CASSFDRVNEKLFF.

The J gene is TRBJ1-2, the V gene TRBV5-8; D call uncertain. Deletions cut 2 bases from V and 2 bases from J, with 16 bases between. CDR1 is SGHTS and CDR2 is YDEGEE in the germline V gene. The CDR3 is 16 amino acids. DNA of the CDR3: TGTGCCAGCAGCTTAAGAATAGGCAGGCCAAACTATGGCTACACCTTC. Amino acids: CASSLRIGRPNYGYTF.

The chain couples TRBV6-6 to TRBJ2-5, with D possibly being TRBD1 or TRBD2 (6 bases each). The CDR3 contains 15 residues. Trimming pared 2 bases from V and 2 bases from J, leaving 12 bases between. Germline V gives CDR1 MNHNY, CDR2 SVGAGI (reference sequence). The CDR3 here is CASSYPGGRQETQYF. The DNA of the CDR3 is TGTGCCAGCAGTTACCCCGGGGGCAGGCAAGAGACCCAGTACTTC.

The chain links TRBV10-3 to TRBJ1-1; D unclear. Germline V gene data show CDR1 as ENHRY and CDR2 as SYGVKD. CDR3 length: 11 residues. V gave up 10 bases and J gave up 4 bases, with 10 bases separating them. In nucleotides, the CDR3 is TGTGCCACTCGCCAAGGCACTGAAGCTTTCTTT. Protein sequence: CATRQGTEAFF.

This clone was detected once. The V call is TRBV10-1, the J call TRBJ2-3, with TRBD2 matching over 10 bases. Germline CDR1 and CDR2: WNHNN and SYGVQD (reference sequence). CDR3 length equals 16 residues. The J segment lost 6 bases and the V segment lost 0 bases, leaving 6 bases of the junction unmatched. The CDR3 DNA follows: TGCGCCAGCAGTGAGTCGAGAGCGGGGGGGGAGGATACGCAGTATTTT. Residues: CASSESRAGGEDTQYF.

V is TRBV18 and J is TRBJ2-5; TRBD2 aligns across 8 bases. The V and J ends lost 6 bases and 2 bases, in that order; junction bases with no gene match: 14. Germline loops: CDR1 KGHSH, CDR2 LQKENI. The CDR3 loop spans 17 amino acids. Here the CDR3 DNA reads TGTGCCAGCTCCCCGCCTGTTAGGACTAGCAGGCAAGAGACCCAGTACTTC. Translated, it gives CASSPPVRTSRQETQYF. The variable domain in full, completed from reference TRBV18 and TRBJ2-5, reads NAGVMQNPRHLVRRRGQEARLRCSPMKGHSHVYWYRQLPEEGLKFMVYLQKENIIDESGMPKERFSAEFPKEGPSILRIQQVVRGDSAAYFCASSPPVRTSRQETQYFGPGTRLLVL.

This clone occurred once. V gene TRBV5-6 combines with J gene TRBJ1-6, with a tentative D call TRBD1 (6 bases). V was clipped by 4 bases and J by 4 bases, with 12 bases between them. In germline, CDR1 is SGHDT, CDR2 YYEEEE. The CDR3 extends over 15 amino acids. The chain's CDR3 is CASSRGGGYNSPLHF. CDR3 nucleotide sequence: TGTGCCAGCAGCCGAGGAGGGGGTTATAATTCACCCCTCCACTTT.

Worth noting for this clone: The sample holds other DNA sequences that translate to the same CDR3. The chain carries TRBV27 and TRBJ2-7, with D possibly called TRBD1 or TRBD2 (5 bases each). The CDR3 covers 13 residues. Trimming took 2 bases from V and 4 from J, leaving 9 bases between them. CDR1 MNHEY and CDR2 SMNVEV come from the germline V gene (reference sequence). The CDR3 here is CASSLRGGYEQYF. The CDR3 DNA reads TGTGCCAGCAGTTTACGGGGCGGGTACGAGCAGTACTTC.

The chain's CDR3 is CASSGYTGDTQYF. CDR3 bases: TGTGCCAGTAGTGGCTACACAGGAGATACGCAGTATTTT. The chain combines TRBV19 with TRBJ2-3; perhaps TRBD1 as D (5 bases). There are 13 residues in the CDR3. V was shortened by 5 bases and J by 5 bases, with 11 bases between the two germline ends. From germline, CDR1 is LNHDA and CDR2 SQIVND (reference sequence).

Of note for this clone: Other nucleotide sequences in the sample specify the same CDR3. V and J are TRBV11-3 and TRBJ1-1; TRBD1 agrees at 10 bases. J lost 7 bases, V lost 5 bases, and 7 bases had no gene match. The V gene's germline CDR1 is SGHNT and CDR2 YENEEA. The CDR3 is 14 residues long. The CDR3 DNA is TGTGCCAGCAGCATCGGGACAGGGGTTGGTGAAGCTTTCTTT. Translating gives CASSIGTGVGEAFF.

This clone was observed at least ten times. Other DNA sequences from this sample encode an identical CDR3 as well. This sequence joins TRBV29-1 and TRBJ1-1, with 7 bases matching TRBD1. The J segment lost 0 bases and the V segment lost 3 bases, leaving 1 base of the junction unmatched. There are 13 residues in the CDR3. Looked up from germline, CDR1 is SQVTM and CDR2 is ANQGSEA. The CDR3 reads CSVEGQMNTEAFF. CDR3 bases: TGCAGCGTTGAGGGACAGATGAACACTGAAGCTTTCTTT.

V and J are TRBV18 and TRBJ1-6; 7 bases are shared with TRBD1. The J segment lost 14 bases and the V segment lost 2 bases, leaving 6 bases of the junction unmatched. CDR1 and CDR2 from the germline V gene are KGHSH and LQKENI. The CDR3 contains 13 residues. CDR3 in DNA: TGTGCCAGCTCACCAATCGAGGGGGCCACCCTCCACTTT. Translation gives CASSPIEGATLHF. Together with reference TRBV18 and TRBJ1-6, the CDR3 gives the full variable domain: NAGVMQNPRHLVRRRGQEARLRCSPMKGHSHVYWYRQLPEEGLKFMVYLQKENIIDESGMPKERFSAEFPKEGPSILRIQQVVRGDSAAYFCASSPIEGATLHFGNGTRLTVT.

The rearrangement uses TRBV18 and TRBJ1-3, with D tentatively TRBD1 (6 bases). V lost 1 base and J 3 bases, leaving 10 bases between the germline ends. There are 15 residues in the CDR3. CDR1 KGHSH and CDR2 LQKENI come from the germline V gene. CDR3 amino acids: CASSPQGGNGNTIYF. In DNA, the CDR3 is TGTGCCAGCTCACCACAAGGGGGAAATGGAAACACCATATATTTT.

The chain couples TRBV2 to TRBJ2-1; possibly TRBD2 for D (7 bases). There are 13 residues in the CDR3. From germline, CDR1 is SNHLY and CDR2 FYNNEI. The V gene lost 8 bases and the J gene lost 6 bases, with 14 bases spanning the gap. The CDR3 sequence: CASGPGGSNEQFF. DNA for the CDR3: TGTGCCAGCGGTCCGGGGGGCTCCAATGAGCAGTTCTTC.